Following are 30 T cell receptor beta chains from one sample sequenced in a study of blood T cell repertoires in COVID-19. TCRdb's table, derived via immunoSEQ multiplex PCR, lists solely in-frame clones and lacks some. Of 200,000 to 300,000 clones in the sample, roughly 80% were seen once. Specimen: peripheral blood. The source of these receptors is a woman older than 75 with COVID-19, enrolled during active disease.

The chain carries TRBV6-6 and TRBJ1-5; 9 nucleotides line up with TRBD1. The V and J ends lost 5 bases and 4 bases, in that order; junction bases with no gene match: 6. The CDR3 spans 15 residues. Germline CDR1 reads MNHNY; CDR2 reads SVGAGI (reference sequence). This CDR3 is CASSKDRGANQPQHF. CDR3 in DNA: TGTGCCAGCAGTAAGGACAGGGGCGCGAATCAGCCCCAGCATTTT.

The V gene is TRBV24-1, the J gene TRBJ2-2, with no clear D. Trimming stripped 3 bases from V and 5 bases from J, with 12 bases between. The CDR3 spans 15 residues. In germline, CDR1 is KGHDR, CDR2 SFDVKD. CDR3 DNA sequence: TGTGCCACCAGTGATCCCCGGTCGCGGACCGGGGAGCTGTTTTTT. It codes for CATSDPRSRTGELFF.

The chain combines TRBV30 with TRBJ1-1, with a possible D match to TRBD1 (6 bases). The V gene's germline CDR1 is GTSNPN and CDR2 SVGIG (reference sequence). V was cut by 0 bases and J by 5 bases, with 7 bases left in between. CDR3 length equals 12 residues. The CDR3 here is CAWSVRGTEAFF. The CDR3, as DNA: TGTGCCTGGAGTGTAAGGGGGACTGAAGCTTTCTTT.

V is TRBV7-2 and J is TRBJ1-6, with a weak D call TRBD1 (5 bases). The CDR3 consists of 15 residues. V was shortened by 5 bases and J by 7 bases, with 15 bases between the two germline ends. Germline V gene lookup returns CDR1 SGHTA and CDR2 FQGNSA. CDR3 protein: CASSPTGVRNSPLHF. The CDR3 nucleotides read TGTGCCAGCAGCCCGACGGGGGTGAGGAATTCACCCCTCCACTTT.

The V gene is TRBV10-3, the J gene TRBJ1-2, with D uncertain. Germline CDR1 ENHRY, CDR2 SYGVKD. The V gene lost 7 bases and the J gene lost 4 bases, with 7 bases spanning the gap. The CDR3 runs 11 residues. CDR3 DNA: TGTGCCATCAAGAGCCTCTATGGCTACACCTTC. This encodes CAIKSLYGYTF.

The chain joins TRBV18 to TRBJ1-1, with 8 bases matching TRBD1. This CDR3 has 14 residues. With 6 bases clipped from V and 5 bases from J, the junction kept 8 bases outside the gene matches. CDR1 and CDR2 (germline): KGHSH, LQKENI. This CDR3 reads CASSATGGGTEAFF. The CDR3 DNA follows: TGTGCCAGCTCGGCTACAGGGGGGGGAACTGAAGCTTTCTTT.

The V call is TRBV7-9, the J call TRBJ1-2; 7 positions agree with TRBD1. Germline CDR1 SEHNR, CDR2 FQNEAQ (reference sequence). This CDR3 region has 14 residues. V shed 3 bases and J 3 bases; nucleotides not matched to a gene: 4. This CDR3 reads CASSLTGYDYGYTF. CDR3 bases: TGTGCCAGCAGCTTGACAGGGTATGACTATGGCTACACCTTC.

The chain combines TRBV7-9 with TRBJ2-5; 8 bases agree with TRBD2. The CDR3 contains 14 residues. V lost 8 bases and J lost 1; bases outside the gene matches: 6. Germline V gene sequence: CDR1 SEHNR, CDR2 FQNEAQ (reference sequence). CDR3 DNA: TGTGCCAGCGAATCTAGCGGGCCCCAAGAGACCCAGTACTTC. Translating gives CASESSGPQETQYF.

In nucleotides, the CDR3 is TGTGCCAGCAGCCACCGGGACAAGAACACTGAAGCTTTCTTT. Translation gives CASSHRDKNTEAFF. The rearrangement links TRBV3-1 (or the pseudogene TRBV3-2) to TRBJ1-1; D perhaps matches TRBD1 (6 bases). Trimming removed 3 bases at V and 1 base at J, with 9 bases between. Germline assignment: CDR1 LGHDT and CDR2 YNNKEL (reference sequence). The CDR3 runs to 14 residues.

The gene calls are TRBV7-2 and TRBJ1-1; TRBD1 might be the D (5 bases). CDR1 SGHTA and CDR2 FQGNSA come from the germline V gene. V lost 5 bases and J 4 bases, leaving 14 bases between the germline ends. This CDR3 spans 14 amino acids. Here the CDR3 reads CASSDLGRGTEAFF. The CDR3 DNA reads TGTGCCAGCAGCGACCTGGGAAGGGGCACTGAAGCTTTCTTT.

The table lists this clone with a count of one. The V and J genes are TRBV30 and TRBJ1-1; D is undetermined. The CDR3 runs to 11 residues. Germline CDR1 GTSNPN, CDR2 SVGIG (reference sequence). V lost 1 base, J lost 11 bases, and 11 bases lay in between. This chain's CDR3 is CAWSGLAGAFF. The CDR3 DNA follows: TGTGCCTGGAGTGGCCTTGCCGGGGCTTTCTTT. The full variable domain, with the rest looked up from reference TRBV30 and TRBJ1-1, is SQTIHQWPATLVQPVGSPLSLECTVEGTSNPNLYWYRQAAGRGLQLLFYSVGIGQISSEVPQNLSASRPQDRQFILSSKKLLLSDSGFYLCAWSGLAGAFFGQGTRLTVV.

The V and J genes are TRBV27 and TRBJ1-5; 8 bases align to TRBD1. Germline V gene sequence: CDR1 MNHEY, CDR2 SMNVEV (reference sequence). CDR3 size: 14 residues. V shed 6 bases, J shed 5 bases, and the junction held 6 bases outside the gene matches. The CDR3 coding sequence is TGTGCCAGCAGCCGGACAGGGCCAGATCAGCCCCAGCATTTT. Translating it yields CASSRTGPDQPQHF.

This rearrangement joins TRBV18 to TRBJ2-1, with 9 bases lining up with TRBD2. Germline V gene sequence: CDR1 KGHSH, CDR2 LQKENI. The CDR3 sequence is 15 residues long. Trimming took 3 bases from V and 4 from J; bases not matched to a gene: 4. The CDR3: CASSPLTSGYNEQFF. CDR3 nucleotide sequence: TGTGCCAGCTCACCGTTGACTAGCGGTTACAATGAGCAGTTCTTC. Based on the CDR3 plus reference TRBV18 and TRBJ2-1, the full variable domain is NAGVMQNPRHLVRRRGQEARLRCSPMKGHSHVYWYRQLPEEGLKFMVYLQKENIIDESGMPKERFSAEFPKEGPSILRIQQVVRGDSAAYFCASSPLTSGYNEQFFGPGTRLTVL.

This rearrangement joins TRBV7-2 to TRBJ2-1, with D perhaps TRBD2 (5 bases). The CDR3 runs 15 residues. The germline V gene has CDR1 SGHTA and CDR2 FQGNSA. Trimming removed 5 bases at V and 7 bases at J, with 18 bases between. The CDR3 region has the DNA TGTGCCAGCAGCCATACTAGTTTCCTGCAAAATGAGCAGTTCTTC. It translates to CASSHTSFLQNEQFF.

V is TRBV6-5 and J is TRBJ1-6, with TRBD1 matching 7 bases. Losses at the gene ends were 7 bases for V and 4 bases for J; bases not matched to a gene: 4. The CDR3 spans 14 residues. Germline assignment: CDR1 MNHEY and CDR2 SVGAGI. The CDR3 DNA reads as TGTGCCAGCAACTTGGGACAGTATAATTCACCCCTCCACTTT. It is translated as CASNLGQYNSPLHF.

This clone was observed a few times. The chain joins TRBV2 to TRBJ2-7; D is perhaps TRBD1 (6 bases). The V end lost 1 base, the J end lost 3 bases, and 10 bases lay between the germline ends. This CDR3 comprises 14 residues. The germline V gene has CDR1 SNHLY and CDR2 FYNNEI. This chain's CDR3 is CASSEDRDLYEQYF. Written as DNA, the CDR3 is TGTGCCAGCAGTGAAGACAGGGATCTCTACGAGCAGTACTTC.

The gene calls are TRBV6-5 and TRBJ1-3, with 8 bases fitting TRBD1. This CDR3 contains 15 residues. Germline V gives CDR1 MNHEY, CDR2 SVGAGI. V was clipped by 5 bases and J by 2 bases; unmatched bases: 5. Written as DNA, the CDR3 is TGTGCCAGCAGTAGGACAGGGTTAACTGGAAACACCATATATTTT. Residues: CASSRTGLTGNTIYF.

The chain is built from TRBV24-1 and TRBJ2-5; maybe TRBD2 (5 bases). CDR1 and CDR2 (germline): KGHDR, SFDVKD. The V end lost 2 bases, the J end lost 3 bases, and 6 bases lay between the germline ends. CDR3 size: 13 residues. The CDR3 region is CATSDSGKETQYF. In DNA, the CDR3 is TGTGCCACCAGTGATTCGGGAAAAGAGACCCAGTACTTC.

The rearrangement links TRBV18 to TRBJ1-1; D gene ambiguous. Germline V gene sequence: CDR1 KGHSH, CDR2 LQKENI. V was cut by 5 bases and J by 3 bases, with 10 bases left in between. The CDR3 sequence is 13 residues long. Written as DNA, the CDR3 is TGTGCCAGCTCAGAATCCGGGGACACTGAAGCTTTCTTT. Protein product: CASSESGDTEAFF.

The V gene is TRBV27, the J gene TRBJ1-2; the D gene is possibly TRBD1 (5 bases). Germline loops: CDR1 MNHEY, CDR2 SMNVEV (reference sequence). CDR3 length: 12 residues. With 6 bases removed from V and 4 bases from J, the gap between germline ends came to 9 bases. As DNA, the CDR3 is TGTGCCAGCAGGGGGCAGTCCTATGGCTACACCTTC. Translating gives CASRGQSYGYTF.

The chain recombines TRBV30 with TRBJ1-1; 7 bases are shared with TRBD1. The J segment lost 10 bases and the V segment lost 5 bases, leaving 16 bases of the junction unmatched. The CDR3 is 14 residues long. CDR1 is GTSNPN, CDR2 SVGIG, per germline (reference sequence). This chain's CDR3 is CAWENTNRGSSAFF. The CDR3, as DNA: TGTGCCTGGGAAAATACTAACAGGGGATCCTCAGCTTTCTTT.

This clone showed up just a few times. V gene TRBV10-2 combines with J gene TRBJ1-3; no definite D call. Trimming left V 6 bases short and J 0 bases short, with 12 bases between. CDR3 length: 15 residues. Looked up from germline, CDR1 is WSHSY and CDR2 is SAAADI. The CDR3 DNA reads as TGCGCCAGCAGGGGAGACCTTTTCTCTGGAAACACCATATATTTT. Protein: CASRGDLFSGNTIYF.

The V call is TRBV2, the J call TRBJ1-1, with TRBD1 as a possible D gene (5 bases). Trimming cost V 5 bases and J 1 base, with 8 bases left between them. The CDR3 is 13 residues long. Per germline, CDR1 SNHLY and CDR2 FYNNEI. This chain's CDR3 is CASSTRENTEAFF. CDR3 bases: TGTGCCAGCAGTACCAGGGAGAACACTGAAGCTTTCTTT. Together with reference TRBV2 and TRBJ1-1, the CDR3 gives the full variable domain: EPEVTQTPSHQVTQMGQEVILRCVPISNHLYFYWYRQILGQKVEFLVSFYNNEISEKSEIFDDQFSVERPDGSNFTLKIRSTKLEDSAMYFCASSTRENTEAFFGQGTRLTVV.

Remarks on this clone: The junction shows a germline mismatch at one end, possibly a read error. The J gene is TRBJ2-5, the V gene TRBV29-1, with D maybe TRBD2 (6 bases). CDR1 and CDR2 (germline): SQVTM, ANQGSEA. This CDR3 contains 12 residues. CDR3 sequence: CSGGDWQGTQYF. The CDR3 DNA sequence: TGCAGCGGGGGGGACTGGCAAGGGACCCAGTACTTC.

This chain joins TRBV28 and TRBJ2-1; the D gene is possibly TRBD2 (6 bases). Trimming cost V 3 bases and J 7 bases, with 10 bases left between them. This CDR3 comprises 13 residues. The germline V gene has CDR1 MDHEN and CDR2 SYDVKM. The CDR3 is CASSLGLLNEQFF. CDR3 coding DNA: TGTGCCAGCAGTTTGGGACTTCTTAATGAGCAGTTCTTC.

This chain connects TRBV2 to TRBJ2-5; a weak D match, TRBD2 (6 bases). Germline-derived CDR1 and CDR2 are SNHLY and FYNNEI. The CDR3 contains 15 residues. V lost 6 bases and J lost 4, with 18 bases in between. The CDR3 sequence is CASSIQTSPRETQYF. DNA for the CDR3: TGTGCCAGCAGCATTCAGACTAGTCCTCGAGAGACCCAGTACTTC.

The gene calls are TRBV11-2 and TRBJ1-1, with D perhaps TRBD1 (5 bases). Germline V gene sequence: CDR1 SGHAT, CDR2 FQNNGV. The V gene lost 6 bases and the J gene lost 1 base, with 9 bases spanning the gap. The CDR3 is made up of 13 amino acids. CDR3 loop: CASSTQANTEAFF. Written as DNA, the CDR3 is TGTGCCAGCAGTACACAGGCGAACACTGAAGCTTTCTTT.

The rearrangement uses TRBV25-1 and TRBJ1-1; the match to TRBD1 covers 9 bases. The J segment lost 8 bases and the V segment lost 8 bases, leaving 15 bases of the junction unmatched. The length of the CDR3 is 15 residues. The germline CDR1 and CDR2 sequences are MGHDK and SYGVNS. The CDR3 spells CASGKTGTGQKEAFF. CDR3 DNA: TGTGCCAGCGGTAAAACCGGGACAGGGCAGAAAGAAGCTTTCTTT.

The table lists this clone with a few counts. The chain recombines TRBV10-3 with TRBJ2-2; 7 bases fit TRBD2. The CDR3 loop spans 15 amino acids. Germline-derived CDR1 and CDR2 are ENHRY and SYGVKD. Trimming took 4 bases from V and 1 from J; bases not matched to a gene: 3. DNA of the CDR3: TGTGCCATCAGTGGGGGCGGGGGGAACACCGGGGAGCTGTTTTTT. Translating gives CAISGGGGNTGELFF.

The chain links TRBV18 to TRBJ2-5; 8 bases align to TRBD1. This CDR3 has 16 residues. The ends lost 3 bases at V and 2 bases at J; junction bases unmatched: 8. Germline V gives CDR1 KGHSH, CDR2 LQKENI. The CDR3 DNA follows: TGTGCCAGCTCACCTGGAGGGACAGGTCGGCAAGAGACCCAGTACTTC. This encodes CASSPGGTGRQETQYF.